A single sample gave rise to the 2 T cell receptor beta chains below, sequenced in a study of identical twins. TCRdb redid the calling of the 5' RACE reads with MiXCR, one entry per CDR3 protein. The sample carries hundreds of thousands of distinct CDR3 sequences, approximately 13% recorded once. These data are also associated with another study on yellow fever vaccine responses in identical twins.

Sequencing used PBMCs. All receptors come from a woman aged 18-29 years in good health.

A single count supports this clonotype. The V gene is TRBV2, the J gene TRBJ2-3; the match to TRBD2 covers 9 bases. The CDR3 has 13 residues. Trimming removed 8 bases from V and 3 bases from J; junction bases left unmatched: 3. CDR1 is SNHLY and CDR2 is FYNNEI in the germline V gene. The CDR3 is CASGLANTDTQYF. Here the CDR3 DNA reads TGTGCCAGCGGACTAGCGAATACAGATACGCAGTATTTT.

J is TRBJ2-2 and V is TRBV19; 8 bases are a match to TRBD1. V lost 3 bases to trimming and J lost 4 bases; unmatched junction nucleotides: 10. Germline CDR1 and CDR2: LNHDA and SQIVND (reference sequence). This CDR3 has 17 amino acids. This CDR3 reads CASSMVQGARGTGELFF. The CDR3 DNA sequence: TGTGCCAGTAGTATGGTTCAGGGGGCGCGGGGCACCGGGGAGCTGTTTTTT.